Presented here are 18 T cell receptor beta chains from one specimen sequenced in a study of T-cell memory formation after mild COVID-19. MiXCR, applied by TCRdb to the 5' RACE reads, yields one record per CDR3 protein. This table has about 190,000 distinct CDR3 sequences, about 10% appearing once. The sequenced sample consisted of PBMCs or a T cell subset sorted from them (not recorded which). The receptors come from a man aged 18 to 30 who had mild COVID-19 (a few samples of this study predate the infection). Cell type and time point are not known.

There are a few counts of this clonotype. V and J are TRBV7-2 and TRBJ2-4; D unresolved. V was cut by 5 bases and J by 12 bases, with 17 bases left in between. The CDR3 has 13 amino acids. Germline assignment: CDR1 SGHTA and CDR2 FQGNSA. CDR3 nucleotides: TGTGCCAGCAGCGCCCCAACGGGTACGGCTCAGTACTTC. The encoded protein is CASSAPTGTAQYF. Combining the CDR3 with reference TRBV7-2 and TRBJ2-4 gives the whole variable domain GAGVSQSPSNKVTEKGKDVELRCDPISGHTALYWYRQSLGQGLEFLIYFQGNSAPDKSGLPSDRFSAERTGGSVSTLTIQRTQQEDSAVYLCASSAPTGTAQYFGAGTRLSVL.

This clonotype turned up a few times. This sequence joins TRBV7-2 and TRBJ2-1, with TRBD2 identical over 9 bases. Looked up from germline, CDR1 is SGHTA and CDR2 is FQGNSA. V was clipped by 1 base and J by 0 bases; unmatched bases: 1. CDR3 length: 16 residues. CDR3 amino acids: CASSLDSGGSYNEQFF. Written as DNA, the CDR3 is TGTGCCAGCAGCTTAGATAGCGGGGGCTCCTACAATGAGCAGTTCTTC.

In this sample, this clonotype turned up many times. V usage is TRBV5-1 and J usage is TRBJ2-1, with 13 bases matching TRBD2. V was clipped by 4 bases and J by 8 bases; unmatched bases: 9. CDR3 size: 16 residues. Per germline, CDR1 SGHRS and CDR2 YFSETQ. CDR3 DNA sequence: TGCGCCAGCAGCCGGCAAACTAGCGGGGGGGCAGATGAGCAGTTCTTC. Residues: CASSRQTSGGADEQFF.

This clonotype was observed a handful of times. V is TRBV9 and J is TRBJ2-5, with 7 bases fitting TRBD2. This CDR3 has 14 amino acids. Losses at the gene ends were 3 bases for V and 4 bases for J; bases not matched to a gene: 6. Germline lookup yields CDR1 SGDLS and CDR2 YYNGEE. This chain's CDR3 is CASSDRGGPETQYF. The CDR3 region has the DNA TGTGCCAGCAGCGACCGGGGAGGGCCAGAGACCCAGTACTTC.

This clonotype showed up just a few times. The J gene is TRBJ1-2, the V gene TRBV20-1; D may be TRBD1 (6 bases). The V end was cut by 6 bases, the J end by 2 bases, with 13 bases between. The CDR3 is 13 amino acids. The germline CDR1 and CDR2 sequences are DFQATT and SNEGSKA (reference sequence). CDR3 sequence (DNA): TGCAGTGCCTCCGGGACACCAAACTATGGCTACACCTTC. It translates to CSASGTPNYGYTF.

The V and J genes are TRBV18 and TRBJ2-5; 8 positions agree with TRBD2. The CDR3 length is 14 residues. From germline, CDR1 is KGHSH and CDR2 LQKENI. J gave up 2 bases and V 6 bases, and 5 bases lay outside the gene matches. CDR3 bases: TGTGCCAGCTCTCCGGGACTAGAGCAAGAGACCCAGTACTTC. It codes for CASSPGLEQETQYF.

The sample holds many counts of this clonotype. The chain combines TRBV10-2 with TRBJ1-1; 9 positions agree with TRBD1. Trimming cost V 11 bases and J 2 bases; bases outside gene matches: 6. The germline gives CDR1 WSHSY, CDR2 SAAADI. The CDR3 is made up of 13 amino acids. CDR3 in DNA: TGCGCCGGTAACAGGGGGCCCAACACTGAAGCTTTCTTT. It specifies CAGNRGPNTEAFF.

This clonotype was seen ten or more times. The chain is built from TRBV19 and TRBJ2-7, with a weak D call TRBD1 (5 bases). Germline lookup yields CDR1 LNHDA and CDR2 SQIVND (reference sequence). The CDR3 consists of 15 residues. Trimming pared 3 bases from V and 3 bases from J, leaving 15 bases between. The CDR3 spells CASSIDVQAIYEQYF. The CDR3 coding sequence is TGTGCCAGTAGTATTGACGTACAGGCGATCTACGAGCAGTACTTC.

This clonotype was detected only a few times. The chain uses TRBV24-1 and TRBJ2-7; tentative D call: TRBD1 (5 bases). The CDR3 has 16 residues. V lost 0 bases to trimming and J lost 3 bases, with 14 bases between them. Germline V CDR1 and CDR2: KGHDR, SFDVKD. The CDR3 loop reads CATSDLQGPHSYEQYV. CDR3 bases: TGTGCCACCAGTGATTTGCAGGGCCCCCACAGCTACGAGCAGTACGTC.

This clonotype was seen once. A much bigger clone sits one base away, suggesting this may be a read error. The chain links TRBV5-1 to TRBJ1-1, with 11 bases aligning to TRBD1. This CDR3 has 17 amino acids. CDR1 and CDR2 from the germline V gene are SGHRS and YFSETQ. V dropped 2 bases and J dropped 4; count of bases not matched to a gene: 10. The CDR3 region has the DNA TGCGCCAGCAGCTTTAAACGGGACAGGGGGTCGGTCACTGAAGCTTTCTTT. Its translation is CASSFKRDRGSVTEAFF. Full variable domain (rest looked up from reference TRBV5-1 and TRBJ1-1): KAGVTQTPRYLIKTRGQQVTLSCSPISGHRSVSWYQQTPGQGLQFLFEYFSETQRNKGNFPGRFSGRQFSNSRSEMNVSTLELGDSALYLCASSFKRDRGSVTEAFFGQGTRLTVV.

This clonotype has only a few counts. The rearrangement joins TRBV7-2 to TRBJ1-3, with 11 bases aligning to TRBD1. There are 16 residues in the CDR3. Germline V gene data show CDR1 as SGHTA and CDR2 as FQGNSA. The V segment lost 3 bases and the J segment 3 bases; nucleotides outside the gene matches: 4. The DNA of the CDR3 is TGTGCCAGCAGCTTCGGAGGGACAGGGGGTGGAAACACCATATATTTT. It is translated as CASSFGGTGGGNTIYF. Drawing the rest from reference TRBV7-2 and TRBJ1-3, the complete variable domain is GAGVSQSPSNKVTEKGKDVELRCDPISGHTALYWYRQSLGQGLEFLIYFQGNSAPDKSGLPSDRFSAERTGGSVSTLTIQRTQQEDSAVYLCASSFGGTGGGNTIYFGEGSWLTVV.

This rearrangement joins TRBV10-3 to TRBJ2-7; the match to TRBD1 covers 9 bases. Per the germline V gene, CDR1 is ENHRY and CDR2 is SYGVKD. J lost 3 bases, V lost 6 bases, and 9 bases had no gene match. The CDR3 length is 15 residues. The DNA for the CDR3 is TGTGCCATCAGCGCGGGGACAGGGCCTGGCTACGAGCAGTACGTC. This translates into CAISAGTGPGYEQYV.

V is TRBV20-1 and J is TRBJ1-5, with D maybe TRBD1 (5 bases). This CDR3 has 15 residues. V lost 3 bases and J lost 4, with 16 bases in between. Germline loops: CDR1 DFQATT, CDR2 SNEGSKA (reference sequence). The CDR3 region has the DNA TGCAGTGCTAGGGTCCGGGGGTCCTTTAATCAGCCCCAGCATTTT. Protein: CSARVRGSFNQPQHF.

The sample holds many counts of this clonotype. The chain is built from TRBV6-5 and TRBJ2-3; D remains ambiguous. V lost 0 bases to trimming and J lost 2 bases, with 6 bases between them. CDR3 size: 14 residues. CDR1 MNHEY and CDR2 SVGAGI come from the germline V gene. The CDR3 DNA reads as TGTGCCAGCAGTTACTCAGCTAACACAGATACGCAGTATTTT. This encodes CASSYSANTDTQYF.

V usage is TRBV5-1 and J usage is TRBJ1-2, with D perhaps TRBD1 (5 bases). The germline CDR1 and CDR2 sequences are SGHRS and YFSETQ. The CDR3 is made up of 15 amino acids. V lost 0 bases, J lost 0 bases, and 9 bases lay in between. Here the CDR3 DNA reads TGCGCCAGCAGCTTGGACCAGGGAACTAACTATGGCTACACCTTC. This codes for CASSLDQGTNYGYTF.

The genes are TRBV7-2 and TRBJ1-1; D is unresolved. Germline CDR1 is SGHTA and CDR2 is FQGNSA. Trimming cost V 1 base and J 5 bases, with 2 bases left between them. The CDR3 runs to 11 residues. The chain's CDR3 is CASSLETEAFF. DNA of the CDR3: TGTGCCAGCAGCTTAGAGACTGAAGCTTTCTTT.

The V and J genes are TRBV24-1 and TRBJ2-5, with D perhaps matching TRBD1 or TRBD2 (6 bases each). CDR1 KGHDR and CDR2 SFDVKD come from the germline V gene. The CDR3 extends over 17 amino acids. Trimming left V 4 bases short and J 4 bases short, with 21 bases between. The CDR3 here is CATSDARGRGMSETQYF. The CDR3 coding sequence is TGTGCCACCAGTGACGCGCGGGGCAGGGGTATGTCAGAGACCCAGTACTTC.

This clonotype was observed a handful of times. The CDR3 region has the DNA TGCGCCAGCAGCCAAGGACAGGGGGGGAATCAGCCCCAGCATTTT. It encodes CASSQGQGGNQPQHF. The chain recombines TRBV4-3 with TRBJ1-5; TRBD1 matches 9 bases. J gave up 4 bases and V 1 base, and 2 bases lay outside the gene matches. From germline, CDR1 is LGHNA and CDR2 YSLEER. The CDR3 covers 15 residues.